This T cell receptor (beta chain) was profiled in a study of human T cells and chemical hapten exposure. For the study at large: Chiefly women, the patients showed alopecia areata, totalis or universalis.

Time point defined: patch test 1, 2 weeks after DPC sensitization. Treatment in this sample: therapeutic diphenylcyclopropenone sensitization with weekly scalp DPC. This clonotype was seen at least ten times. Using its own MiXCR run on the RACE reads, TCRdb lists one record per CDR3 protein. The data hold 150,000 to 200,000 distinct CDR3 sequences, with around 15% observed a single time. Trimming removed 4 bases from V and 0 bases from J, with 13 bases in between. Germline V gene data show CDR1 as SGHRS and CDR2 as YFSETQ. The CDR3 totals 15 residues. This TCR was recovered from a woman younger than 45 with alopecia areata. Some clones in this sample may be carry-over from other donors' samples. The source was whole blood, collected in connection with sensitization to the hapten diphenylcyclopropenone (DPC). The chain employs TRBV5-1 and TRBJ2-5; no clear D gene. Here the CDR3 reads CASSLQDKNQETQYF. CDR3 bases: TGCGCCAGCAGCCTACAAGACAAAAACCAAGAGACCCAGTACTTC.